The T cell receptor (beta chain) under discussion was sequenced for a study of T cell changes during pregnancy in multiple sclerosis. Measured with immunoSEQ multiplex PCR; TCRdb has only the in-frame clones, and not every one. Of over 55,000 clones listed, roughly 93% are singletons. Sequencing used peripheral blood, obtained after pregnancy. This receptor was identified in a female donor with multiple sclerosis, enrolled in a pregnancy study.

The CDR3 protein is CAWSGHRGVDTQYF. The CDR3, as DNA: TGTGCCTGGAGTGGGCACAGGGGAGTAGATACGCAGTATTTT. This sequence joins TRBV30 and TRBJ2-3, with 7 bases that match TRBD1. Germline values: CDR1 GTSNPN, CDR2 SVGIG (reference sequence). The CDR3 contains 14 residues. The trim removed 1 base at V and 5 bases at J, leaving 6 bases unmatched. Full variable domain (rest looked up from reference TRBV30 and TRBJ2-3): SQTIHQWPATLVQPVGSPLSLECTVEGTSNPNLYWYRQAAGRGLQLLFYSVGIGQISSEVPQNLSASRPQDRQFILSSKKLLLSDSGFYLCAWSGHRGVDTQYFGPGTRLTVL.